The 11 T cell receptor beta chains below all came from one sample that was sequenced in a study of blood T cells in healthy people across ages. Using a J-beta primer mix together with a sample-barcoded 5' primer, a second PCR was run for roughly 6 to 12 cycles. Via MiXCR, TCRdb re-called the 5' RACE reads, giving one row per CDR3 protein. Among over 600,000 distinct CDR3 sequences listed, 40% to 45% were seen once. The sequencing input was blood. Source of these receptors: a man older than 75 in good health.

V is TRBV7-2 and J is TRBJ2-7, with unresolved D. Matching the DNA end better, TRBJ2-5 makes the J call doubtful. The length of the CDR3 is 15 residues. Per the germline V gene, CDR1 is SGHTA and CDR2 is FQGNSA. The DNA for the CDR3 is TGTGCCAGCAGCTTAAGTTGGACCCAGCAAGAGACCCAGTACTTC. Translation gives CASSLSWTQQETQYF.

This clonotype was detected a few times. The chain employs TRBV7-2 and TRBJ2-7; D call uncertain. V lost 1 base, J lost 4 bases, and 20 bases lay in between. This CDR3 is 17 amino acids long. The germline CDR1 and CDR2 sequences are SGHTA and FQGNSA. CDR3 sequence: CASSLVESTLANYEQYF. The CDR3 DNA reads as TGTGCCAGCAGCTTAGTGGAGTCGACGCTTGCTAATTACGAGCAGTACTTC.

The chain has TRBV27 and TRBJ2-3; TRBD1 matches 9 bases. Germline V CDR1 and CDR2: MNHEY, SMNVEV (reference sequence). There are 13 residues in the CDR3. V lost 9 bases, J lost 5 bases, and 6 bases stayed unmatched. The CDR3 loop reads CASKQGAVDTQYF. The CDR3, as DNA: TGTGCCAGTAAACAGGGGGCGGTAGATACGCAGTATTTT.

This clonotype occurred a few times. This chain uses TRBV7-2 with TRBJ2-1, with D perhaps matching TRBD2 (6 bases). In germline, CDR1 is SGHTA, CDR2 FQGNSA. The CDR3 has 19 amino acids. Trimming took 4 bases from V and 0 from J, leaving 22 bases between them. CDR3 DNA sequence: TGTGCCAGCAGCTCACCAGGGACTGCGGGGTGGAGCTCCTACAATGAGCAGTTCTTC. This translates into CASSSPGTAGWSSYNEQFF.

This clonotype was seen only a few times. This chain joins TRBV6-4 and TRBJ2-3; 11 bases fit TRBD2. The V gene end was trimmed by 3 bases and the J gene end by 5 bases; junction bases not matched to a gene: 4. CDR3 length equals 15 residues. CDR1 and CDR2 (germline): MRHNA, SNTAGT. DNA of the CDR3: TGTGCCAGCAGTGAAACTAGCGGGGGCGTAGATACGCAGTATTTT. It encodes CASSETSGGVDTQYF.

V and J are TRBV4-3 and TRBJ2-7; 14 bases map to TRBD2. Germline V gene lookup returns CDR1 LGHNA and CDR2 YSLEER. The J segment lost 2 bases and the V segment lost 4 bases, leaving 16 bases of the junction unmatched. CDR3 length: 20 residues. CDR3: CASSRAYKTSGGAGAYEQYF. CDR3 coding DNA: TGCGCCAGCAGCCGGGCTTACAAGACTAGCGGGGGGGCCGGGGCCTACGAGCAGTACTTC.

Concerning this clonotype itself: A much larger clone differs by one base, so this may be a read error. This chain connects TRBV29-1 to TRBJ2-5; 12 bases fit TRBD1. The CDR3 loop spans 14 amino acids. Germline values: CDR1 SQVTM, CDR2 ANQGSEA. The J segment lost 7 bases and the V segment lost 6 bases, leaving 9 bases of the junction unmatched. The CDR3 protein is CSVGTGGLSVTQYF. Here the CDR3 DNA reads TGCAGCGTGGGGACAGGGGGCCTGTCAGTGACCCAGTACTTC.

The chain combines TRBV3-1 with TRBJ1-5; tentative D call: TRBD1 (6 bases). V was trimmed by 1 base and J by 9 bases, leaving 13 bases between them. Looked up from germline, CDR1 is LGHDT and CDR2 is YNNKEL (reference sequence). The CDR3 length is 14 residues. The chain's CDR3 is CASSQVQGGGPQHF. Written as DNA, the CDR3 is TGTGCCAGCAGCCAAGTACAGGGAGGAGGGCCCCAGCATTTT.

The chain employs TRBV5-1 and TRBJ2-1; 7 nucleotides line up with TRBD1. With V trimmed by 4 bases and J by 7 bases, 17 bases remained unmatched. This CDR3 has 17 residues. The germline V gene encodes CDR1 SGHRS and CDR2 YFSETQ. The CDR3: CASSLLAQGVFQNEQFF. CDR3 sequence (DNA): TGCGCCAGCAGCCTTTTAGCCCAGGGGGTTTTTCAAAATGAGCAGTTCTTC.

Worth noting for this clonotype: This may arise from a read error, as a much more abundant clone is one base away. CDR3 in DNA: TGTGCCAGCAGCGCCCGCGGGGGGACCCTGGGGGACAATGAGCAGTACTTC. It codes for CASSARGGTLGDNEQYF. The chain combines TRBV9 with TRBJ2-1, with 8 bases aligning to TRBD2. The J call may be faulty, since TRBJ2-7 better matches the DNA end. CDR1 is SGDLS and CDR2 is YYNGEE in the germline V gene. There are 17 residues in the CDR3.

The chain carries TRBV30 and TRBJ2-3; D unclear. There are 12 residues in the CDR3. V lost 4 bases to trimming and J lost 3 bases, with 8 bases between them. The germline gives CDR1 GTSNPN, CDR2 SVGIG (reference sequence). Written as DNA, the CDR3 is TGTGCCTGGAATCCAGGAACAGATACGCAGTATTTT. It is translated as CAWNPGTDTQYF.